This T cell receptor (beta chain) was profiled in a study of cytomegalovirus exposure and HLA in healthy donors. V dropped 4 bases and J dropped 6 bases, with 17 bases sitting between them. This CDR3 region has 15 residues. The germline V gene has CDR1 SGHRS and CDR2 YFSETQ. The study, taken as a whole, reports: It was reported that the classifier diagnosed cytomegalovirus status with high specificity and sensitivity in both the original and validation cohorts. Cytomegalovirus-associated TCR beta chains were listed, numbering 150 to 200.

With respect to this clone: The antigen is not known.

TCRdb keeps only in-frame clones here, not all; method: immunoSEQ multiplex PCR. The data show about 160,000 clones, with less than 90% seen just once and 5.5% to 6% held by the top ten. The TCR originated in a woman in her twenties or thirties in good health and CMV-seronegative. Sequenced input: PBMCs. This rearrangement joins TRBV5-1 to TRBJ2-1; TRBD1 or TRBD2 may be the D gene (6 bases each). Written as DNA, the CDR3 is TGCGCCAGCAGCGCGGGGCAGGGGCAGACCAATGAGCAGTTCTTC. This gives the protein CASSAGQGQTNEQFF.